This TCR beta chain was sequenced during a study of blood T cell repertoires in COVID-19. In the study overall: The analysed material was cDNA or gDNA that came from T cells, B-cell-depleted T cells, or PBMCs.

Per germline, CDR1 SQVTM and CDR2 ANQGSEA. This CDR3 contains 11 residues. Trimming took 4 bases from V and 10 from J, leaving 11 bases between them. Libraries were prepared by immunoSEQ multiplex PCR; TCRdb keeps only in-frame clonotypes and omits some of them. The table includes roughly 220,000 clones, 85% detected once. The source material was peripheral blood. The gene calls are TRBV29-1 and TRBJ2-1; D unresolved. The clonotype was recovered from a man aged 50 to 59 who had recovered from COVID-19. The CDR3 DNA reads as TGCAGCGTTGGACTCTACGGGGAGCAGTTCTTC. Translating gives CSVGLYGEQFF.